A single sample is the source of the 18 T cell receptor beta chains below, sequenced in a study of shared clonotypes between healthy human individuals. Profiled with immunoSEQ multiplex PCR; TCRdb holds only in-frame clones, not every one. The sample comprises 700,000 or so clones, about three quarters of which are singletons, and about 2% rests with the top ten. Source material: memory CD4+ T cells sorted from blood. Subset given: CD45RA-negative fraction. Receptors originate from a woman between 25 and 40 years old in good health.

The gene calls are TRBV2 and TRBJ2-7, with 8 bases matching TRBD1. From germline, CDR1 is SNHLY and CDR2 FYNNEI. The junction had 14 bases not matched to a gene; V was cut back by 8 bases and J by 2 bases. The CDR3 is 16 residues long. This CDR3 is CASRPSAGQATYEQYF. DNA for the CDR3: TGTGCCAGCCGACCGTCTGCGGGACAGGCCACCTACGAGCAGTACTTC.

The rearrangement joins TRBV4-1 to TRBJ2-7, with D perhaps TRBD1 (5 bases). The CDR3 totals 15 residues. The germline CDR1 and CDR2 sequences are MGHRA and YSYEKL. Trimming took 0 bases from V and 3 from J, leaving 12 bases between them. The CDR3 nucleotides are TGCGCCAGCAGCCAAGAATTCACCCAGGGCTACGAGCAGTACTTC. Translating gives CASSQEFTQGYEQYF.

The rearrangement joins TRBV7-6 to TRBJ2-7, with no clear D. From germline, CDR1 is SGHVS and CDR2 FNYEAQ. The CDR3 runs 14 residues. Trimming removed 5 bases at V and 3 bases at J, with 14 bases between. The CDR3 DNA is TGTGCCAGCAGCCCGTCGACACTAAACTACGAGCAGTACTTC. Its translation: CASSPSTLNYEQYF.

The chain links TRBV11-2 to TRBJ2-7, with TRBD2 identical over 11 bases. Trimming removed 6 bases from V and 6 bases from J; junction bases left unmatched: 10. The CDR3 length is 15 residues. Looked up from germline, CDR1 is SGHAT and CDR2 is FQNNGV. CDR3 bases: TGTGCCAGCAGGAGTCTAGCGGGAGGAGGTCGCGAGCAGTACTTC. Translated, it gives CASRSLAGGGREQYF.

About this clone itself: Just one base apart from a much larger clone, this may be a read error. The chain carries TRBV7-9 and TRBJ2-1; 8 bases fit TRBD2. Per germline, CDR1 SEHNR and CDR2 FQNEAQ (reference sequence). The CDR3 has 14 residues. With V trimmed by 3 bases and J by 3 bases, 1 base remained unmatched. CDR3 residues: CASSFAGGYNEQFF. CDR3 DNA sequence: TGTGCCAGCAGCTTCGCGGGAGGCTACAATGAGCAGTTCTTC.

As to this clone: Different DNA sequences within this sample yield the same CDR3. V is TRBV2 and J is TRBJ1-1, with D possibly being TRBD1 (6 bases). This CDR3 has 13 residues. Trimming removed 7 bases at V and 1 base at J, with 10 bases between. The germline CDR1 and CDR2 sequences are SNHLY and FYNNEI. CDR3: CASNLQGNTEAFF. CDR3 DNA sequence: TGTGCCAGCAATTTACAGGGGAACACTGAAGCTTTCTTT.

V is TRBV27 and J is TRBJ2-2; TRBD1 matches at 8 bases. Germline CDR1 is MNHEY and CDR2 is SMNVEV (reference sequence). CDR3 length: 16 residues. V gave up 4 bases and J gave up 1 base; unmatched junction bases: 5. In DNA, the CDR3 is TGTGCCAGCAGTTCCCAAGACAGGGGGAACACCGGGGAGCTGTTTTTT. It encodes CASSSQDRGNTGELFF.

The V call is TRBV11-2, the J call TRBJ2-1; 7 bases agree with TRBD1. The J segment lost 9 bases and the V segment lost 3 bases, leaving 8 bases of the junction unmatched. CDR1 is SGHAT and CDR2 is FQNNGV in the germline V gene. The CDR3 runs 14 residues. As DNA, the CDR3 is TGTGCCAGCAGCTTGGTGACAGGGATCAGTGAGCAGTTCTTC. Its protein is CASSLVTGISEQFF. The whole variable domain, filled in from reference TRBV11-2 and TRBJ2-1, reads EAGVAQSPRYKIIEKRQSVAFWCNPISGHATLYWYQQILGQGPKLLIQFQNNGVVDDSQLPKDRFSAERLKGVDSTLKIQPAKLEDSAVYLCASSLVTGISEQFFGPGTRLTVL.

The chain has TRBV7-7 and TRBJ2-5; D is perhaps TRBD2 (6 bases). CDR3 size: 14 residues. V dropped 3 bases and J dropped 7 bases, with 15 bases sitting between them. The germline V gene encodes CDR1 SSHAT and CDR2 FNYEAQ (reference sequence). This chain's CDR3 is CASSLGIEGGTQYF. For the CDR3, the DNA is TGTGCCAGCAGCTTGGGGATTGAGGGAGGGACCCAGTACTTC.

As to this clone: A read error is the likely source, as a far larger clone sits one nucleotide away. DNA for the CDR3: TGTGCCAGCAGCTCTATCGGGAGTACATACGAGCAGTACTTC. Its protein product is CASSSIGSTYEQYF. The chain carries TRBV11-3 and TRBJ2-7; TRBD2 might be the D (6 bases). Per germline, CDR1 SGHNT and CDR2 YENEEA. Trimming pared 4 bases from V and 4 bases from J, leaving 14 bases between. There are 14 residues in the CDR3.

V gene TRBV29-1 combines with J gene TRBJ1-2, with TRBD1 matching over 9 bases. The CDR3 spans 13 residues. Per germline, CDR1 SQVTM and CDR2 ANQGSEA. V lost 7 bases to trimming and J lost 2 bases; unmatched junction nucleotides: 5. The CDR3 nucleotides read TGCAGCGCATACAGGGGGCAAAACTATGGCTACACCTTC. Protein: CSAYRGQNYGYTF.

V and J are TRBV28 and TRBJ1-6; D is possibly TRBD1 (6 bases). V lost 6 bases and J 7 bases, leaving 16 bases between the germline ends. This CDR3 is built from 15 residues. Germline CDR1 reads MDHEN; CDR2 reads SYDVKM. CDR3 in amino acids: CASSQQTGPNSPLHF. The CDR3 coding sequence is TGTGCCAGCAGCCAACAGACAGGACCAAATTCACCCCTCCACTTT.

This clone was observed a handful of times. CDR3 coding DNA: TGTGCCAGCAGCGGCGGCCTCAATGAAAAACTGTTTTTT. This gives the protein CASSGGLNEKLFF. This rearrangement joins TRBV5-8 to TRBJ1-4; no clear D gene. In germline, CDR1 is SGHTS, CDR2 YDEGEE. The CDR3 consists of 13 residues. Trimming removed 4 bases from V and 5 bases from J, with 9 bases in between.

This clone was picked up a small number of times. The chain joins TRBV7-9 to TRBJ2-5; D is unclear. In germline, CDR1 is SEHNR, CDR2 FQNEAQ (reference sequence). Trimming took 1 base from V and 1 from J, leaving 4 bases between them. CDR3 length equals 13 residues. The CDR3 sequence is CASSLDAQETQYF. The CDR3 DNA follows: TGTGCCAGCAGCTTAGATGCCCAAGAGACCCAGTACTTC. The full variable domain, in which reference TRBV7-9 and TRBJ2-5 provide the parts outside the CDR3, is DTGVSQNPRHKITKRGQNVTFRCDPISEHNRLYWYRQTLGQGPEFLTYFQNEAQLEKSRLLSDRFSAERPKGSFSTLEIQRTEQGDSAMYLCASSLDAQETQYFGPGTRLLVL.

The rearrangement uses TRBV4-1 and TRBJ2-3; tentative D call: TRBD2 (5 bases). V lost 0 bases, J lost 3 bases, and 19 bases lay in between. Germline CDR1 MGHRA, CDR2 YSYEKL. This CDR3 region has 18 residues. CDR3 in DNA: TGCGCCAGCAGCCAAGACAAAGGCGGGCGGTCCTTTACAGATACGCAGTATTTT. Its protein is CASSQDKGGRSFTDTQYF.

The CDR3 protein is CASRPFGGSTDTQYF. CDR3 DNA: TGTGCCAGCAGGCCGTTTGGTGGGAGCACAGATACGCAGTATTTT. J is TRBJ2-3 and V is TRBV6-5; D is uncertain. V was shortened by 6 bases and J by 0 bases, with 13 bases between the two germline ends. The length of the CDR3 is 15 residues. Germline V gene data show CDR1 as MNHEY and CDR2 as SVGAGI.

The V and J genes are TRBV21-1 and TRBJ2-7; the table's D call, TRBD1, was not checked against the DNA. TRBV21-1 is termed a pseudogene. The CDR3 runs to 15 residues. CDR3 sequence: CASRWRGQEFIGQYF. CDR3 DNA: TGTGCCAGCAGGTGGCGGGGACAGGAATTTATCGGGCAGTACTTC.

This CDR3 is CASTGTGASYEQYF. Written as DNA, the CDR3 is TGTGCCAGTACCGGGACAGGGGCATCCTACGAGCAGTACTTC. The rearrangement uses TRBV19 and TRBJ2-7, with 10 positions matching TRBD1. CDR3 length: 14 residues. Germline V gene data show CDR1 as LNHDA and CDR2 as SQIVND (reference sequence). Germline trimming cut 7 bases from V and 1 base from J; bases unmatched to any gene: 4.